The rows below give T cell receptor beta chains drawn from one sample of a study of PD-1 blockade in mismatch repair-deficient tumors. Only in-frame clones appear in the TCRdb table, and some are missing; sequencing was by immunoSEQ multiplex PCR. The table lists 14,000 or so clones, just over 85% of them singletons. These TCRs are of unknown antigen specificity. The source material was cells cultured in vitro, sampled from a patient treated with pembrolizumab. The receptors derive from an adult with mismatch repair-deficient cancer. The CDR3 runs from the conserved cysteine through the conserved F or W. The D gene is left open where the match is weak. A row's size may be missing; if present it is once, few, many or a size class.

size	J	V	D	DNA	CDR3
.	TRBJ2-1	TRBV29-1	TRBD1	TGCAGTGGGGGTGCGGGACAGGGTTTCGATGAGCAGTTCTTC	CSGGAGQGFDEQFF
.	TRBJ2-2	TRBV10-1	.	TGCGCCAGCAGTGATACGGATTGGACAGCGAACACCGGGGAGCTGTTTTTT	CASSDTDWTANTGELFF
few	TRBJ1-1	TRBV15	.	TGTGCCACCAGCAGACAGGAGAACACTGAAGCTTTCTTT	CATSRQENTEAFF
.	TRBJ2-7	TRBV10-3	TRBD1	TGTGCCAGGGACAGTTTTCCCCAACCCCCCTACGAGCAGTACTTC	CARDSFPQPPYEQYF
.	TRBJ1-1	TRBV30	.	TGTGCCTGGAACGGAGGACCGAACACTGAAGCTTTCTTT	CAWNGGPNTEAFF
.	TRBJ2-3	TRBV28	TRBD2	TGTGCCGCCGGGGCTAGCGGGAGTACCTCAGATACGCAGTATTTT	CAAGASGSTSDTQYF
.	TRBJ1-4	TRBV5-1	.	TGCGCCAGCAGCTTGAAGGCAGGGCCTAATGAAAAACTGTTTTTT	CASSLKAGPNEKLFF
few	TRBJ1-5	TRBV7-2	TRBD1	TGTGCCAGCAGCACCCGGACAGGGATGCGGAGCAATCAGCCCCAGCATTTT	CASSTRTGMRSNQPQHF
.	TRBJ2-2	TRBV7-3	.	TGTGCCAGCAGCTCTTGGGGTACTATGAACACCGGGGAGCTGTTTTTT	CASSSWGTMNTGELFF
.	TRBJ1-5	TRBV28	TRBD1	TGTGCCAGCAGTTTGGGACAGGGGTTTCAGCCCCAGCATTTT	CASSLGQGFQPQHF
.	TRBJ2-7	TRBV28	.	TGCCGTCCGGGGGAGTCGGGGGAGCAGTACTTC	CRPGESGEQYF
.	TRBJ1-4	TRBV2	.	TGTGCCAGCAGTGGTACAGGCGGTTTCTATGTTACAACTAATGAAAAACTGTTTTTT	CASSGTGGFYVTTNEKLFF
.	TRBJ2-1	TRBV5-8	TRBD1	TGTGCCAGCAGCTTGGGACGGGGACAGGGCTACAATGAGCAGTTCTTC	CASSLGRGQGYNEQFF
.	TRBJ2-3	TRBV11-3	.	TGTGCCAGCAGCTTGGGTGAGGGCACAGATACGCAGTATTTT	CASSLGEGTDTQYF
.	TRBJ1-2	TRBV5-6	.	TGTGCCAGCAGCTTGGTAGGAGCTAACTATGGCTACACCTTC	CASSLVGANYGYTF
.	TRBJ2-4	TRBV5-6	TRBD2	TGTGCCAGCAGCTTGTGGTCGGGACTAGGAAACATTCAGTACTTC	CASSLWSGLGNIQYF
.	TRBJ1-3	TRBV27	TRBD1	TGTGCCAGCAGCTTGAACGGAGGACAGGGGGCAACCACCATATATTTT	CASSLNGGQGATTIYF
.	TRBJ2-2	TRBV5-1	TRBD2	TGCGCCACCTCCGAGGTAGCGGGAGTCACCGGGGAGCTGTTTTTT	CATSEVAGVTGELFF
.	TRBJ2-7	TRBV4-2	TRBD2	TGTGCCAGCAGGGCGATAGCGGGAGAGACCTACGAGCAGTACTTC	CASRAIAGETYEQYF
.	TRBJ2-4	TRBV18	.	TGTGCCAGCTCATTACGGACCGGACAGGCCAAAAACATTCAGTACTTC	CASSLRTGQAKNIQYF
.	TRBJ1-3	TRBV6-1	.	TGTGCCAGCAGGCCCAGCTCTGGAAACACCATATATTTT	CASRPSSGNTIYF
.	TRBJ2-1	TRBV27	.	TGTGCCAGTGCTCCAGGGATGAACAATGAGCAGTTCTTC	CASAPGMNNEQFF
.	TRBJ1-6	TRBV6-5	.	TGTGCCAGCAGTTACTCGAGGCCACCACTGGATTCACCCCTCCACTTT	CASSYSRPPLDSPLHF
few	TRBJ2-7	TRBV9	.	TGTGCCAGCAGCGGACCCTTCAGCGCCGAGCAGTACTTC	CASSGPFSAEQYF
.	TRBJ2-1	TRBV11-3	TRBD2	TGTGCCAGCAGCTTATCTAGCGGGAGGGACGGGCAGTTCTTC	CASSLSSGRDGQFF
.	TRBJ1-2	TRBV7-9	.	TGTGCCAGCAGTCCCGGGGGCGTAGGAGGCTACACCTTC	CASSPGGVGGYTF
few	TRBJ1-3	TRBV30	.	TGTGCCTGGAGTAAGGTGGGGATTGGAAACACCATATATTTT	CAWSKVGIGNTIYF
few	TRBJ2-1	TRBV19	.	TGTGCCAGTTCAACCTTGGCGGTACTTAATGAGCAGTTCTTC	CASSTLAVLNEQFF
.	TRBJ2-7	TRBV27	TRBD1	TGTGCCAGCAGTTTTATATCGGGACAGGGCACCTACGAGCAGTACTTC	CASSFISGQGTYEQYF
.	TRBJ1-2	TRBV5-1	.	TGCGCCAGCAGCAACTGGACCACTGGCTACACCTTC	CASSNWTTGYTF
.	TRBJ2-2	TRBV19	TRBD1	TGTGCCAGTACCTCCGGACAGGGGAGGGACACCGGGGAGCTGTTTTTT	CASTSGQGRDTGELFF
once	TRBJ2-7	TRBV4-1	.	TGCGCCAGCAGCCAAGGGCTGATAGCCTACGAGCAGTACTTC	CASSQGLIAYEQYF
few	TRBJ2-2	TRBV14	.	TGTGCCAGCAGCCCTCTCCTCCGGGTCACCGGGGAGCTGTTTTTT	CASSPLLRVTGELFF
once	TRBJ2-2	TRBV6-4	TRBD1	TGTGCCAGCGGGACAGGGGACACCGGGGAGCTGTTTTTT	CASGTGDTGELFF
few	TRBJ1-2	TRBV29-1	TRBD1	TGCAGCGTCCGGGACAGGGGTGACTATGGCTACACCTTC	CSVRDRGDYGYTF
.	TRBJ2-1	TRBV10-3	TRBD2	TGTGCCATCAGTGAACTGGGGACTAGCGGTTTCTACAATGAGCAGTTCTTC	CAISELGTSGFYNEQFF
.	TRBJ2-1	TRBV11-2	TRBD2	TGTGCCAGCAGCGCGACTAGCGGGCGACTCTCCTACAATGAGCAGTTCTTC	CASSATSGRLSYNEQFF
few	TRBJ1-3	TRBV9	.	TGTGCCAGCAGTAATGGGGTCGGAAACACCATATATTTT	CASSNGVGNTIYF
.	TRBJ2-7	TRBV28	.	TGTGCCAGCAGTTTTTTAGGTCCCAACTCCTACGAGCAGTACTTC	CASSFLGPNSYEQYF
.	TRBJ1-4	TRBV6-5	.	TGTGCCAGCAGTTACTCTCCAGGTCAGCTGAATGAAAAACTGTTTTTT	CASSYSPGQLNEKLFF
few	TRBJ1-5	TRBV13	TRBD1	TGTGCCAGCAGCTTAACCCTGGGACAGGGGATCAATCAGCCCCAGCATTTT	CASSLTLGQGINQPQHF
few	TRBJ2-1	TRBV5-4	.	TGTGCCAGCAGCCAGGGGGGGGGCGGAAGCGTCAATGAGCAGTTCTTC	CASSQGGGGSVNEQFF